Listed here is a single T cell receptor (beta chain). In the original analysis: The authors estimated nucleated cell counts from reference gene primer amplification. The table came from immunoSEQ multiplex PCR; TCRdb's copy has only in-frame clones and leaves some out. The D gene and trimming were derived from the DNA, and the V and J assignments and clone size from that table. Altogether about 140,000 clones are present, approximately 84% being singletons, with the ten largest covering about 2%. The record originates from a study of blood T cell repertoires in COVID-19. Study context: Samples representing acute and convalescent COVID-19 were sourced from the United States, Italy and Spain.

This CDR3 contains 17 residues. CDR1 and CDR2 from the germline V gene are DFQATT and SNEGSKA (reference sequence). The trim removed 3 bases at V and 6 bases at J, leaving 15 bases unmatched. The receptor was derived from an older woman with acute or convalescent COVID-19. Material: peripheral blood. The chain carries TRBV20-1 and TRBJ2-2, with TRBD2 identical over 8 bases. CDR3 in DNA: TGCAGTGCTAGTGTCCATCGGGGGGGTTTAAACGCCGGGGAGCTGTTTTTT. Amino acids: CSASVHRGGLNAGELFF.